The subject of this entry is one T cell receptor (beta chain). Its antigen is not known. The data belong to a study of OX40 agonist ivuxolimab in advanced cancers. About the study: Patients enrolled in dose escalation were diagnosed with hepatocellular carcinoma, melanoma, renal cell or head and neck cancer. Prior therapy, whether anti-PD-1, anti-PD-L1 or anti-CTLA-4, was allowed, and more than 35% had some. Study outcomes and limitations: At 0.1 to 3.0 mg/kg, clonal expansion of CD4+ and CD8+ blood T cells had occurred by week 6.

The V gene lost 4 bases and the J gene lost 7 bases, with 19 bases spanning the gap. The CDR3 has 16 amino acids. Germline V lookup: CDR1 SGHVS, CDR2 FQNEAQ. Systemic immunosuppression or a history of autoimmune disease excluded patients. TCRdb's copy holds only in-frame clones and misses some; the assay was immunoSEQ multiplex PCR. The repertoire has approximately 65,000 clones, roughly 87% of them found once; the top ten carry around 0.76%. The TCR was taken from an adult with an advanced solid tumor such as melanoma, head and neck, liver or kidney cancer. This chain joins TRBV7-8 and TRBJ1-4; D gene unclear. The sequences come from CD4+ or CD8+ T cells sorted from blood, collected in a trial of the OX40 agonist ivuxolimab. CDR3 sequence (DNA): TGTGCCAGCAGCTCCGCGGGTACGGTCTGGCGTGAAAAACTGTTTTTT. The encoded protein is CASSSAGTVWREKLFF.